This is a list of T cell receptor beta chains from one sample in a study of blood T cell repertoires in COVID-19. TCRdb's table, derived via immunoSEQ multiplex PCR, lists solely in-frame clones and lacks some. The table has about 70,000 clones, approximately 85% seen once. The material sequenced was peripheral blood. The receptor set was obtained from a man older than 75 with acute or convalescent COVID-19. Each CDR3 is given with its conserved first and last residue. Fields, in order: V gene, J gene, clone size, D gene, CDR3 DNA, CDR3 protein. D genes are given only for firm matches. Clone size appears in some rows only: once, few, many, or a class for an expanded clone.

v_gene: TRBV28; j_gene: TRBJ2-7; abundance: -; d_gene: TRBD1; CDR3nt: TGTGCCAGCAGTTTGTGGGACAGGGTCTACGAGCAGTACTTC; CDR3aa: CASSLWDRVYEQYF
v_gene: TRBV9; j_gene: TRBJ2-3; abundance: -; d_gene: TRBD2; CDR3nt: TGTGCCAGCAGCCCATGGCGGGAGAGAAGCACAGATACGCAGTATTTT; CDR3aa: CASSPWRERSTDTQYF
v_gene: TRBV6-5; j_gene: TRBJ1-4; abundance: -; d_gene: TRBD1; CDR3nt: TGTGCCAGCAGGGGACGGGACAGGGGAATCGAGAAACTGTTTTTT; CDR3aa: CASRGRDRGIEKLFF
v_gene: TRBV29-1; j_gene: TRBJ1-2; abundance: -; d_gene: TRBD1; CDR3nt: TGCAGCGTAGACACAGGGGGCCACTATGGCTACACCTTC; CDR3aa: CSVDTGGHYGYTF
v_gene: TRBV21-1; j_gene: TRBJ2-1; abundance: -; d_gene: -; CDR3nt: TGTGCCAGCAGCACCCGACGGACTAGCGGGAGGGCCTATGAGCAGTTCTTC; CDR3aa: CASSTRRTSGRAYEQFF
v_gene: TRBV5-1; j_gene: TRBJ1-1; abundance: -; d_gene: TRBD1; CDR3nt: TGCGCCAGCAGCCCTGGGACAGGGGGCACTGAAGCTTTCTTT; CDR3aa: CASSPGTGGTEAFF
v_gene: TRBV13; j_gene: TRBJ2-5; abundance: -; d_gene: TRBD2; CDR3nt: TGTGCCAGCAGCTTAGTTCCTAGCGGGAGCCCGGCCCAGTACTTC; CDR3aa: CASSLVPSGSPAQYF
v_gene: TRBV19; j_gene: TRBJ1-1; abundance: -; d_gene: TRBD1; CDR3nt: TGTGCCAGCCGCTCCGGGACAGTGAACACTGAAGCTTTCTTT; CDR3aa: CASRSGTVNTEAFF
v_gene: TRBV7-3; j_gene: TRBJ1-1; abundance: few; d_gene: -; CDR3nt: TGTGCCAGCAGCACCCAATTAGACACTGAAGCTTTCTTT; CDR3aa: CASSTQLDTEAFF
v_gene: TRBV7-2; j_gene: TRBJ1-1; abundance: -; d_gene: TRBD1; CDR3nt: TGTGCCAGCAGCCCCGGACAGGGAGACACTGAAGCTTTCTTT; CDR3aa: CASSPGQGDTEAFF
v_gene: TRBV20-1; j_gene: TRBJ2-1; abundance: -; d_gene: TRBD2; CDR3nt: TGCAGTGCTAGTCCTAGCGGTCCGTTCTTC; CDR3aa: CSASPSGPFF
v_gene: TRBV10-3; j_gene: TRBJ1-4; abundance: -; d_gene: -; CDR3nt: TGTGCCATCAGTGAGGGGGCAGGGAAGAGTGAAAAACTGTTTTTT; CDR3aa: CAISEGAGKSEKLFF
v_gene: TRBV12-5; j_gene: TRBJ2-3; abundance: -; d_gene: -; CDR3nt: TGTGCTAGTGGTTCGGCAGGGGCAGCAGATACGCAGTATTTT; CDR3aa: CASGSAGAADTQYF
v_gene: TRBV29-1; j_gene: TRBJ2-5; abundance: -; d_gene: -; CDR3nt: TGCAGCGTCGAACCTCGGGCTAGCGACCAAGAGACCCAGTACTTC; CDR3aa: CSVEPRASDQETQYF
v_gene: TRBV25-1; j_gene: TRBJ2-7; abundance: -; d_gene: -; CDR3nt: TGTGCCAGCAGGTTGGACAGAGAGCAGTACTTC; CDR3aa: CASRLDREQYF
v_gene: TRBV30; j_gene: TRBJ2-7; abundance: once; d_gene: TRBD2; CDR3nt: TGTGCCTGGGGCGGGGGGGGCTACGAGCAGTACTTC; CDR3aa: CAWGGGGYEQYF
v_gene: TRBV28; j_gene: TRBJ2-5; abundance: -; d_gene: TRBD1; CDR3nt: TGTGCCAGCACGACCGGGACAGGGGGCCGGGAGACCCAGTACTTC; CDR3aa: CASTTGTGGRETQYF
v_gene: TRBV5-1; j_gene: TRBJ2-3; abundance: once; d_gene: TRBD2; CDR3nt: TGCGCCAGCAGCTTGGGACTAGCGGGAGGCCGGGATACGCAGTATTTT; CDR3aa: CASSLGLAGGRDTQYF